The 26 T cell receptor beta chains reported below all come from one sample, sequenced in a study of beta chain features in type 1 diabetes. Study conclusions and caveats: Shorter TCRB CDR3s, moderately but significantly so, marked every one of the four CD4+ subsets in Type 1 diabetes patients.

No antigen has been identified for these receptors. Sequenced material consisted of expressed TCRB transcripts (all of the isolated RNA was reverse transcribed). Profiling relied on immunoSEQ multiplex PCR, and the TCRdb table lists in-frame clones only, not all of them. The sample records 250,000 to 300,000 clones, 24% being singletons. Sequenced material: naive CD4+ T cells from blood. These receptors were collected from a woman aged 25 to 45 with type 1 diabetes.

This clone was seen more than once but under ten times. The V gene is TRBV2, the J gene TRBJ2-6; D gene ambiguous. CDR1 SNHLY and CDR2 FYNNEI come from the germline V gene. The V and J ends lost 3 bases and 0 bases respectively, with 6 bases between them. The CDR3 spans 15 residues. Here the CDR3 reads CASSDESSGANVLTF. The CDR3, as DNA: TGTGCCAGCAGTGACGAGAGCTCTGGGGCCAACGTCCTGACTTTC.

In this sample, this clone turned up a few times. The chain has TRBV21-1 and TRBJ1-1; the table names TRBD1, a call not compared with the DNA. TRBV21-1 constitutes a pseudogene. The CDR3 spans 13 residues. The CDR3 reads CASEDRVNTEAFF. DNA for the CDR3: TGTGCCAGCGAAGACAGGGTGAACACTGAAGCTTTCTTT.

This chain joins TRBV5-1 and TRBJ2-1; D is possibly TRBD1 (6 bases). V lost 2 bases to trimming and J lost 8 bases, with 17 bases between them. CDR3 length: 15 amino acids. Per the germline V gene, CDR1 is SGHRS and CDR2 is YFSETQ. The DNA of the CDR3 is TGCGCCAGCAGCTTATCCAGGGGTTCGGTCGATGAGCAGTTCTTC. Protein: CASSLSRGSVDEQFF.

This clone was observed a handful of times. CDR3 DNA sequence: TGTGCCAGCAGTGACGGCCATCGGGAGCCCCAGCATTTT. This encodes CASSDGHREPQHF. J is TRBJ1-5 and V is TRBV6-5; D is unclear. V shed 5 bases and J shed 8 bases, with 13 bases lying between them. The germline V gene encodes CDR1 MNHEY and CDR2 SVGAGI. This CDR3 contains 13 residues.

The chain links TRBV30 to TRBJ2-7; 7 nucleotides line up with TRBD1. V gave up 5 bases and J gave up 3 bases; unmatched junction bases: 4. There are 12 residues in the CDR3. Germline V gene lookup returns CDR1 GTSNPN and CDR2 SVGIG (reference sequence). In nucleotides, the CDR3 is TGTGCCTGGGCGGACAGGAACTACGAGCAGTACTTC. As protein: CAWADRNYEQYF.

The V and J genes are TRBV15 and TRBJ1-2, with D unclear. The V gene lost 3 bases and the J gene lost 7 bases, with 18 bases spanning the gap. Germline V gives CDR1 LNHNV, CDR2 YYDKDF (reference sequence). There are 15 residues in the CDR3. The CDR3 DNA reads TGTGCCACCAGCAGCTTACGGACTGACGGTCGTGGCTACACCTTC. Protein: CATSSLRTDGRGYTF.

In its sample, this clone was seen a few times. V is TRBV29-1 and J is TRBJ2-7; D is perhaps TRBD2 (6 bases). Looked up from germline, CDR1 is SQVTM and CDR2 is ANQGSEA. Trimming stripped 6 bases from V and 2 bases from J, with 17 bases between. CDR3 length: 14 residues. The CDR3 protein is CSVAGLTPTYEQYF. CDR3 nucleotides: TGCAGCGTAGCGGGCCTAACCCCAACCTACGAGCAGTACTTC.

V usage is TRBV7-9 and J usage is TRBJ2-3; D may be TRBD1 (6 bases). CDR1 SEHNR and CDR2 FQNEAQ come from the germline V gene (reference sequence). The germline V and J ends were trimmed by 3 bases and 4 bases, with 11 bases remaining between them. The CDR3 totals 14 residues. CDR3 sequence (DNA): TGTGCCAGCAGCTTGGACAGAGAAGCAGATACGCAGTATTTT. Translating it yields CASSLDREADTQYF.

In the case of this clone: Other DNA sequences in the same sample also yield this CDR3. The chain carries TRBV9 and TRBJ2-5; 8 positions agree with TRBD2. The CDR3 totals 15 residues. Trimming took 0 bases from V and 2 from J; bases not matched to a gene: 3. The germline gives CDR1 SGDLS, CDR2 YYNGEE. CDR3 in amino acids: CASSVGLAQQETQYF. The CDR3 nucleotides are TGTGCCAGCAGCGTAGGACTAGCGCAACAAGAGACCCAGTACTTC.

V usage is TRBV28 and J usage is TRBJ1-1; D uncertain. V was cut by 11 bases and J by 3 bases, with 13 bases left in between. Germline V gene data show CDR1 as MDHEN and CDR2 as SYDVKM. This CDR3 has 12 amino acids. The CDR3 is CAALGSDTEAFF. CDR3 DNA sequence: TGTGCCGCCCTGGGGAGTGACACTGAAGCTTTCTTT. Based on the CDR3 plus reference TRBV28 and TRBJ1-1, the full variable domain is DVKVTQSSRYLVKRTGEKVFLECVQDMDHENMFWYRQDPGLGLRLIYFSYDVKMKEKGDIPEGYSVSREKKERFSLILESASTNQTSMYLCAALGSDTEAFFGQGTRLTVV.

The chain carries TRBV29-1 and TRBJ2-1, with TRBD2 identical over 12 bases. The germline V gene encodes CDR1 SQVTM and CDR2 ANQGSEA. The V segment lost 4 bases and the J segment 7 bases; nucleotides outside the gene matches: 11. This CDR3 spans 16 amino acids. The chain's CDR3 is CSVGLGTSGSQNEQFF. The CDR3 bases are TGCAGCGTTGGCCTTGGGACTAGCGGGTCCCAAAATGAGCAGTTCTTC.

This chain uses TRBV25-1 with TRBJ2-3; 7 bases line up with TRBD1. CDR1 and CDR2 from the germline V gene are MGHDK and SYGVNS. The CDR3 consists of 16 residues. Trimming removed 3 bases from V and 0 bases from J; junction bases left unmatched: 6. CDR3 bases: TGTGCCAGCAGTGACTCAGGGACAGCCAGCACAGATACGCAGTATTTT. Its translation is CASSDSGTASTDTQYF.

This clone was picked up a small number of times. V is TRBV30 and J is TRBJ1-1; no definite D call. From germline, CDR1 is GTSNPN and CDR2 SVGIG (reference sequence). V lost 4 bases, J lost 4 bases, and 10 bases lay in between. CDR3 length: 12 amino acids. CDR3 DNA: TGTGCCTGGAACTTGAGGGCCACTGAAGCTTTCTTT. Translated, it gives CAWNLRATEAFF.

The chain joins TRBV6-5 to TRBJ2-3; 12 nucleotides match TRBD2. V lost 11 bases, J lost 7 bases, and 4 bases stayed unmatched. This CDR3 contains 12 residues. Germline assignment: CDR1 MNHEY and CDR2 SVGAGI. This CDR3 is CAAGLAGHTQYF. The DNA of the CDR3 is TGTGCCGCCGGACTAGCGGGGCATACGCAGTATTTT.

The V gene is TRBV18, the J gene TRBJ1-2; D uncertain. Germline V CDR1 and CDR2: KGHSH, LQKENI. V lost 0 bases to trimming and J lost 1 base, with 12 bases between them. CDR3 length equals 16 residues. DNA for the CDR3: TGTGCCAGCTCACCACCGGGCAGCTCGAATAACTATGGCTACACCTTC. Residues: CASSPPGSSNNYGYTF.

This clone was counted only a few times. The J gene is TRBJ2-1, the V gene TRBV5-1; tentative D call: TRBD2 (6 bases). The germline V gene has CDR1 SGHRS and CDR2 YFSETQ. The CDR3 spans 12 residues. V dropped 4 bases and J dropped 12 bases, with 14 bases sitting between them. The CDR3 bases are TGCGCCAGCAGCCCCGGGGAGGTACGGCAGTTCTTC. This sequence encodes CASSPGEVRQFF.

The chain is built from TRBV9 and TRBJ2-7; TRBD2 matches 12 bases. The germline CDR1 and CDR2 sequences are SGDLS and YYNGEE. V dropped 0 bases and J dropped 4; count of bases not matched to a gene: 2. CDR3 length: 15 residues. CDR3 protein: CASSVDTSGRYEQYF. The CDR3 DNA is TGTGCCAGCAGCGTAGATACTAGCGGGAGGTACGAGCAGTACTTC.

The chain joins TRBV30 to TRBJ1-5; 8 bases are shared with TRBD1. The V gene end was trimmed by 6 bases and the J gene end by 7 bases; junction bases not matched to a gene: 8. The CDR3 contains 13 residues. Germline-derived CDR1 and CDR2 are GTSNPN and SVGIG (reference sequence). CDR3 amino acids: CACKGQGTQPQHF. In DNA form, the CDR3 reads TGTGCCTGCAAAGGACAGGGTACCCAGCCCCAGCATTTT.

Only a few counts were recorded for this clone. The chain recombines TRBV5-1 with TRBJ2-3, with D perhaps TRBD2 (5 bases). This CDR3 region has 15 residues. Trimming removed 0 bases from V and 2 bases from J, with 10 bases in between. Looked up from germline, CDR1 is SGHRS and CDR2 is YFSETQ. CDR3 sequence (DNA): TGCGCCAGCAGCTTGGTTGTCGGGATCACAGATACGCAGTATTTT. Its protein product is CASSLVVGITDTQYF.

In this sample, this clone turned up a few times. The V call is TRBV30, the J call TRBJ1-1; TRBD1 matches at 7 bases. V gave up 2 bases and J gave up 1 base; unmatched junction bases: 10. Germline V gene lookup returns CDR1 GTSNPN and CDR2 SVGIG (reference sequence). The CDR3 runs 16 residues. The CDR3: CAWSTGPQGGNTEAFF. CDR3 nucleotides: TGTGCCTGGAGTACCGGTCCGCAGGGGGGGAACACTGAAGCTTTCTTT.

This clone turned up a few times. The chain joins TRBV5-1 to TRBJ2-7, with 7 bases identical to TRBD1. This CDR3 has 14 residues. CDR1 SGHRS and CDR2 YFSETQ come from the germline V gene. V shed 4 bases, J shed 2 bases, and the junction held 6 bases outside the gene matches. CDR3 loop: CASSPSGQTYEQYF. The CDR3 DNA follows: TGCGCCAGCAGCCCGTCGGGACAGACCTACGAGCAGTACTTC. Based on the CDR3 plus reference TRBV5-1 and TRBJ2-7, the full variable domain is KAGVTQTPRYLIKTRGQQVTLSCSPISGHRSVSWYQQTPGQGLQFLFEYFSETQRNKGNFPGRFSGRQFSNSRSEMNVSTLELGDSALYLCASSPSGQTYEQYFGPGTRLTVT.

V gene TRBV5-1 combines with J gene TRBJ1-1; D call uncertain. Germline V gene sequence: CDR1 SGHRS, CDR2 YFSETQ. V was cut by 1 base and J by 3 bases, with 7 bases left in between. The CDR3 has 13 residues. The CDR3 sequence is CASSLLADTEAFF. CDR3 nucleotide sequence: TGCGCCAGCAGCTTGTTAGCAGACACTGAAGCTTTCTTT.

A few counts support this clone. The chain joins TRBV18 to TRBJ2-1; the D is unclear. Germline CDR1 reads KGHSH; CDR2 reads LQKENI. Trimming took off 0 bases at V and 8 bases at J, with 8 bases between the two ends. The CDR3 totals 13 residues. CDR3 sequence (DNA): TGTGCCAGCTCACCACCTCACGTAGATGAGCAGTTCTTC. It specifies CASSPPHVDEQFF.

The table lists this clone with a few counts. V usage is TRBV29-1 and J usage is TRBJ2-1; perhaps TRBD2 as D (6 bases). V was trimmed by 7 bases and J by 4 bases, leaving 17 bases between them. Germline V gene lookup returns CDR1 SQVTM and CDR2 ANQGSEA. The CDR3 extends over 14 amino acids. The CDR3 DNA follows: TGCAGCGCCGATGGGGGGAAGGGGTACAATGAGCAGTTCTTC. This translates into CSADGGKGYNEQFF.

This clone was counted only a few times. V gene TRBV9 combines with J gene TRBJ2-1; 7 bases line up with TRBD1. The junction had 7 bases not matched to a gene; V was cut back by 3 bases and J by 7 bases. CDR1 SGDLS and CDR2 YYNGEE come from the germline V gene. This CDR3 is built from 14 residues. The CDR3 nucleotides read TGTGCCAGCAGCGCCGGGACAGTGGGGAATGAGCAGTTCTTC. Amino acid sequence: CASSAGTVGNEQFF. The whole variable domain, filled in from reference TRBV9 and TRBJ2-1, reads DSGVTQTPKHLITATGQRVTLRCSPRSGDLSVYWYQQSLDQGLQFLIQYYNGEERAKGNILERFSAQQFPDLHSELNLSSLELGDSALYFCASSAGTVGNEQFFGPGTRLTVL.

The J gene is TRBJ2-3, the V gene TRBV19, with 11 bases that match TRBD1. The CDR3 extends over 12 amino acids. Losses at the gene ends were 10 bases for V and 6 bases for J; bases not matched to a gene: 3. The germline gives CDR1 LNHDA, CDR2 SQIVND (reference sequence). The CDR3 DNA reads as TGTGCCACCGGGACAGGGGGGGATACGCAGTATTTT. Translating it yields CATGTGGDTQYF.